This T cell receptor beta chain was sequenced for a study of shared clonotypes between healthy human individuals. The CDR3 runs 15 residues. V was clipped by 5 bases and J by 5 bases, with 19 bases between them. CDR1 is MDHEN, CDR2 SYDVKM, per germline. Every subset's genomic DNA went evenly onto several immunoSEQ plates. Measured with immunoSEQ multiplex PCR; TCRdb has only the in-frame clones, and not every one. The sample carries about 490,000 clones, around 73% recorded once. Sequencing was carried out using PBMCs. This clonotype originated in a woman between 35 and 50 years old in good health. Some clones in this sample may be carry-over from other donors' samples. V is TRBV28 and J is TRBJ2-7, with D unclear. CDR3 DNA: TGTGCCAGCAGTCTTTATCAATCAGTGGGCGACGAGCAGTACTTC. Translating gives CASSLYQSVGDEQYF. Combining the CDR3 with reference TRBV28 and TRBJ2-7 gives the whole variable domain DVKVTQSSRYLVKRTGEKVFLECVQDMDHENMFWYRQDPGLGLRLIYFSYDVKMKEKGDIPEGYSVSREKKERFSLILESASTNQTSMYLCASSLYQSVGDEQYFGPGTRLTVT.